Sequencing of this T cell receptor beta chain was carried out in a study of patients and donors after allogeneic stem cell transplantation. TCRdb independently ran MiXCR on the RT-PCR reads; one entry per CDR3 protein. The table shows about 87,000 distinct CDR3 sequences, with around 5% occurring only once. This CDR3 is 17 amino acids long. The V and J ends lost 2 bases and 3 bases, in that order; junction bases with no gene match: 11. In germline, CDR1 is SGHRS, CDR2 YFSETQ. In this sample, this clonotype turned up many times. The genes are TRBV5-1 and TRBJ1-1; 9 positions agree with TRBD1. The sample comprised blood, either unsorted or a sorted T cell fraction (not recorded which). This receptor was obtained from a human donor who was either an allogeneic HSCT recipient or a stem cell or donor lymphocyte infusion donor (not recorded which). It is not recorded whose cells these are; they may come from a transplant donor. The DNA of the CDR3 is TGCGCCAGCAGCTTCGGGAACAGGGGGCTCCGGGACACTGAAGCTTTCTTT. Translating it yields CASSFGNRGLRDTEAFF.